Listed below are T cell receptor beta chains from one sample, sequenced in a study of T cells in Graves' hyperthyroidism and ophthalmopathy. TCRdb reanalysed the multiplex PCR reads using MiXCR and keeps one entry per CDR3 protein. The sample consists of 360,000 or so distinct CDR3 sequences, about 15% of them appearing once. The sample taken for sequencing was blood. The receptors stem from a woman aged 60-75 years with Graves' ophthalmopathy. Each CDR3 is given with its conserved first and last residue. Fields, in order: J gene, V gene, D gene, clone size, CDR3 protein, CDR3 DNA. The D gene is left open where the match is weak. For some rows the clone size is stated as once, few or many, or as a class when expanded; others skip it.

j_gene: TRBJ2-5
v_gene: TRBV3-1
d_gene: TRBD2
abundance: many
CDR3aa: CASSQVWGRVETQYF
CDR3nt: TGTGCCAGCAGCCAAGTATGGGGGAGGGTAGAGACCCAGTACTTC

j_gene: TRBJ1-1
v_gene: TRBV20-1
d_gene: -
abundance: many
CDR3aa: CSARISLNTEAFF
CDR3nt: TGCAGTGCTAGAATATCCTTAAACACTGAAGCTTTCTTT

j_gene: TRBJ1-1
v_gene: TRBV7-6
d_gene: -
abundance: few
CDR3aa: CASSLPNREAFF
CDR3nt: TGTGCCAGCAGCTTACCAAACAGGGAAGCTTTCTTT

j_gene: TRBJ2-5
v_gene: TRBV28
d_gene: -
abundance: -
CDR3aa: CASSLERVGETQYF
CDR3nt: TGTGCCAGCAGTTTAGAGCGGGTTGGGGAGACCCAGTACTTC

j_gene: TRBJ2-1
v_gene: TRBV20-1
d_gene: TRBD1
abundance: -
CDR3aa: CSAAATGFYNEQFF
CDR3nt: TGCAGTGCCGCCGCGACAGGGTTCTACAATGAGCAGTTCTTC

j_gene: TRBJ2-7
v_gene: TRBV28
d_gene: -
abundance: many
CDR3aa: CASTKYSTYEQYF
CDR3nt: TGTGCCAGCACAAAGTACTCGACCTACGAGCAGTACTTC

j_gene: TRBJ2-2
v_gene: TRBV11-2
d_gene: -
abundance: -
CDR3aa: CASSLASLNTGELFF
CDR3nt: TGTGCCAGCAGCTTAGCTTCCCTGAACACCGGGGAGCTGTTTTTT

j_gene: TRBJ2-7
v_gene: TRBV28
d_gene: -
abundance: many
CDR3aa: CASSFSQAARYEQYF
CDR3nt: TGTGCCAGCAGTTTCTCACAGGCCGCGCGGTACGAGCAGTACTTC

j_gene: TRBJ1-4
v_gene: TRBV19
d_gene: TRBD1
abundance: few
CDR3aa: CASRLQGASEKLFF
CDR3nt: TGTGCCAGTAGACTCCAGGGGGCCTCCGAAAAACTGTTTTTT

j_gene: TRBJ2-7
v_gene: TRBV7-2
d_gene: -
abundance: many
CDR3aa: CASSLGSTPDGAGEQYF
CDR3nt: TGTGCCAGCAGCTTAGGTTCGACCCCGGATGGGGCCGGCGAGCAGTACTTC

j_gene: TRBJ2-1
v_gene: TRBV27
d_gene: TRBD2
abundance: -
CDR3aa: CASSLRSSGRAGEQFF
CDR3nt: TGTGCCAGCAGTTTAAGATCCAGCGGGAGGGCCGGTGAGCAGTTCTTC

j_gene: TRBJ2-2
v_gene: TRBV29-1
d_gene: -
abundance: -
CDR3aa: CSGRVQNTGELFF
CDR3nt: TGCAGCGGCCGGGTCCAGAACACCGGGGAGCTGTTTTTT

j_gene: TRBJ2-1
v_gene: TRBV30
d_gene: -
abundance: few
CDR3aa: CAWSELEEQFF
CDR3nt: TGTGCCTGGAGTGAATTGGAAGAGCAGTTCTTC

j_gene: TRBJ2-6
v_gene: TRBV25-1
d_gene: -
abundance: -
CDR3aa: CASSIGPRFSGANVLTF
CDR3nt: TGTGCCAGCTCTATTGGGCCGCGATTCTCTGGGGCCAACGTCCTGACTTTC

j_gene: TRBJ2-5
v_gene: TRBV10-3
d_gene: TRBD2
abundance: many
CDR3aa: CAIRGTSGSQETQYF
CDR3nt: TGTGCCATCAGGGGGACTAGCGGGTCCCAAGAGACCCAGTACTTC

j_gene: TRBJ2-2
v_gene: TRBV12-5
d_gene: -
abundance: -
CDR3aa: CASGFPAAGQNTGELFF
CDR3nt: TGTGCTAGTGGTTTTCCGGCGGCAGGGCAAAACACCGGGGAGCTGTTTTTT

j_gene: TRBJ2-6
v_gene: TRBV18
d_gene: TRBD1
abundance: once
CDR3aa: CASSPGQGNSGANVLTF
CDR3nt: TGTGCCAGCTCACCGGGACAGGGGAACTCTGGGGCCAACGTCCTGACTTTC

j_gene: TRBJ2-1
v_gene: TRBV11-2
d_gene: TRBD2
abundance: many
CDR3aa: CASSLDNWGGDYNEQFF
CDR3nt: TGTGCCAGCAGCTTAGATAATTGGGGGGGGGACTACAATGAGCAGTTCTTC

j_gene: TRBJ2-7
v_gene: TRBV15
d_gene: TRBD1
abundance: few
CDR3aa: CATSRGRTGGYEQDF
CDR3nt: TGTGCCACCAGCAGAGGGAGGACAGGGGGCTACGAGCAGGACTTC

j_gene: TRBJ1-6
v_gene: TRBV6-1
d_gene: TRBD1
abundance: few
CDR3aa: CASKGADNSPLHF
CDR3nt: TGTGCCAGCAAGGGGGCGGATAATTCACCCCTCCACTTT

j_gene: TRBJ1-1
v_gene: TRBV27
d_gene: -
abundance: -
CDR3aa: CASTERGGTTEAFF
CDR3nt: TGTGCCAGCACTGAGAGGGGCGGCACCACTGAAGCTTTCTTT

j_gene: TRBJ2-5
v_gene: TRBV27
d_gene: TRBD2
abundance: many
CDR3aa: CASSLLAGVAGETQYF
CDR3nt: TGTGCCAGCAGTTTACTAGCGGGAGTGGCTGGAGAGACCCAGTACTTC

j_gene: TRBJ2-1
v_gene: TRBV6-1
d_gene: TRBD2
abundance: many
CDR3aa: CALGTSGSYNEQFF
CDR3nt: TGTGCCTTAGGGACTAGCGGGTCATACAATGAGCAGTTCTTC

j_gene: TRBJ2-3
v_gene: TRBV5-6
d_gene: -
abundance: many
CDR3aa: CASSKDINTDTQYF
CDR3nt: TGTGCCAGCAGCAAGGATATCAACACAGATACGCAGTATTTT

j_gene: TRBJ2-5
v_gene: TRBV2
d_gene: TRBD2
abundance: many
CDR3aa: CASSPGGSETNLYF
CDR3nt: TGTGCCAGCAGCCCGGGGGGTTCGGAGACCAACTTATACTTC

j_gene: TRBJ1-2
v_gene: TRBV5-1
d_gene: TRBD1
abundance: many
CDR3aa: CASREGAYGYTF
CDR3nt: TGCGCCAGCAGGGAGGGGGCGTATGGCTACACCTTC